This T cell receptor beta chain was captured in a study of identical twins. The germline gives CDR1 MNHNS, CDR2 SASEGT. The CDR3 is 14 amino acids. Trimming cost V 7 bases and J 5 bases; bases outside gene matches: 7. TCRdb re-derived calls from the 5' RACE reads in MiXCR, one entry per CDR3 protein. Here the sample spans a few hundred thousand distinct CDR3 sequences, approximately 18% being singletons. Source material: naive T cells sorted from blood. V and J are TRBV6-1 and TRBJ2-5, with 10 positions matching TRBD1. This receptor was identified in a man aged 45-60 years in good health. CDR3 DNA sequence: TGTGCCAGCACCCAGACAGGGGGCTTGGAGACCCAGTACTTC. As protein: CASTQTGGLETQYF.